This is a list of T cell receptor beta chains from one sample in a study of identical twins. In TCRdb, the 5' RACE reads were re-called with MiXCR into one record per CDR3 protein. The sample consists of 460,000 or so distinct CDR3 sequences, 14% of them appearing once. This sample also appeared in a second study, on yellow fever vaccine responses in identical twins.

Sequenced: CD4+ T cells sorted from blood. Source of these receptors: a woman aged 18 to 35 in good health. CDR3s include the opening cysteine and the closing phenylalanine or tryptophan. Each record gives: clone size, V gene, J gene, D gene, CDR3 DNA, CDR3 protein. A D gene is named only where the DNA matches it firmly. A row's size may be missing; if present it is once, few, many or a size class.

abundance: -; v_gene: TRBV4-2; j_gene: TRBJ2-1; d_gene: -; CDR3nt: TGTGCCAGCAGCCAAGACCCAGTAGGCAGCTCCTACAATGAGCAGTTCTTC; CDR3aa: CASSQDPVGSSYNEQFF
abundance: many; v_gene: TRBV29-1; j_gene: TRBJ2-7; d_gene: TRBD2; CDR3nt: TGCAGCGTTGCTTTCCTAGCGGGAGCGGGTGAGCAGTACTTC; CDR3aa: CSVAFLAGAGEQYF
abundance: few; v_gene: TRBV7-8; j_gene: TRBJ1-5; d_gene: -; CDR3nt: TGTGCCAGCAGCCATTACACAGGGTTCGAGAGCAATCAGCCCCAGCATTTT; CDR3aa: CASSHYTGFESNQPQHF
abundance: many; v_gene: TRBV2; j_gene: TRBJ2-3; d_gene: TRBD2; CDR3nt: TGTGCCAGCATTAAGCGGGGGTCTAGCACAGATACGCAGTATTTT; CDR3aa: CASIKRGSSTDTQYF
abundance: -; v_gene: TRBV11-3; j_gene: TRBJ2-7; d_gene: -; CDR3nt: TGTGCCAGCAGCTTAGGACCAGGCCTCGGGAACGAGCAGTACTTC; CDR3aa: CASSLGPGLGNEQYF
abundance: -; v_gene: TRBV20-1; j_gene: TRBJ2-7; d_gene: TRBD1; CDR3nt: TGCAGTGCTGGCGACAGGGTCTCCTACGAGCAGTACTTC; CDR3aa: CSAGDRVSYEQYF
abundance: -; v_gene: TRBV5-1; j_gene: TRBJ1-5; d_gene: TRBD1; CDR3nt: TGCGCCAGCAGCGAGACAGGGGCCCCTATTCAGCCCCAGCATTTT; CDR3aa: CASSETGAPIQPQHF
abundance: -; v_gene: TRBV2; j_gene: TRBJ1-2; d_gene: -; CDR3nt: TGTGCCAGCAGTCCTGACGTCAACTATGGCTACACCTTC; CDR3aa: CASSPDVNYGYTF
abundance: many; v_gene: TRBV7-2; j_gene: TRBJ1-6; d_gene: TRBD1; CDR3nt: TGTGCCAGCAGCCTTGGTGGACAGGGCTATAATTCACCCCTCCACTTT; CDR3aa: CASSLGGQGYNSPLHF
abundance: -; v_gene: TRBV7-9; j_gene: TRBJ1-4; d_gene: -; CDR3nt: TGTGCCAGCAGCTTGTCCGGGGCAACTAATGAAAAACTGTTTTTT; CDR3aa: CASSLSGATNEKLFF
abundance: -; v_gene: TRBV6-2/TRBV6-3; j_gene: TRBJ2-7; d_gene: -; CDR3nt: TGTGCCAGCAGTTACTCCGACAGGAAAGCCTACGAGCAGTACTTC; CDR3aa: CASSYSDRKAYEQYF
abundance: -; v_gene: TRBV18; j_gene: TRBJ2-7; d_gene: TRBD2; CDR3nt: TGTGCCAGCTCACATGGTTCTAGCGGGGGGTCCTACGAGCAGTACTTC; CDR3aa: CASSHGSSGGSYEQYF
abundance: -; v_gene: TRBV4-2; j_gene: TRBJ2-1; d_gene: -; CDR3nt: TGTGCCAGCAGCCGTGAATTACCACCCAATGAGCAGTTCTTC; CDR3aa: CASSRELPPNEQFF
abundance: many; v_gene: TRBV29-1; j_gene: TRBJ2-2; d_gene: -; CDR3nt: TGCAGCGCCGGTGACACCGGGGAGCTGTTTTTT; CDR3aa: CSAGDTGELFF
abundance: many; v_gene: TRBV20-1; j_gene: TRBJ2-5; d_gene: -; CDR3nt: TGCAGTGCGCGTAGTAACCAAGAGACCCAGTACTTC; CDR3aa: CSARSNQETQYF
abundance: few; v_gene: TRBV6-2/TRBV6-3; j_gene: TRBJ1-1; d_gene: -; CDR3nt: TGTGCCAGCAGTTACACGGTCCTGCCGAGAAACACTGAAGCTTTCTTT; CDR3aa: CASSYTVLPRNTEAFF
abundance: -; v_gene: TRBV7-9; j_gene: TRBJ2-1; d_gene: -; CDR3nt: TGTGCCAGCAGCTTGGAGGGCCCGATATACAATGAGCAGTTCTTC; CDR3aa: CASSLEGPIYNEQFF
abundance: few; v_gene: TRBV27; j_gene: TRBJ1-4; d_gene: TRBD1; CDR3nt: TGTGCCAGCCGCTCCCTAGACAGGGGGAGAGATGAAAAACTGTTTTTT; CDR3aa: CASRSLDRGRDEKLFF
abundance: many; v_gene: TRBV5-6; j_gene: TRBJ2-7; d_gene: -; CDR3nt: TGTGCCAGCAGCTTGCTCCTAACCGGGACGGCCTACGAGCAGTACTTC; CDR3aa: CASSLLLTGTAYEQYF
abundance: few; v_gene: TRBV2; j_gene: TRBJ1-1; d_gene: TRBD1; CDR3nt: TGTGCCAGCAGTGTGGCAGGGGGCTCTGAAGCTTTCTTT; CDR3aa: CASSVAGGSEAFF
abundance: few; v_gene: TRBV20-1; j_gene: TRBJ2-7; d_gene: -; CDR3nt: TGCAGTGGCGGTCGCAGATTCTACGAGCAGTACTTC; CDR3aa: CSGGRRFYEQYF
abundance: few; v_gene: TRBV7-9; j_gene: TRBJ1-2; d_gene: -; CDR3nt: TGTGCCAGCAGCTCATGGACCATGATCCATGGCTACACCTTC; CDR3aa: CASSSWTMIHGYTF
abundance: few; v_gene: TRBV7-2; j_gene: TRBJ2-7; d_gene: TRBD2; CDR3nt: TGTGCCAGCAGCCCAATAGCGGGACCCACCTACGAGCAGTACTTC; CDR3aa: CASSPIAGPTYEQYF
abundance: few; v_gene: TRBV19; j_gene: TRBJ2-1; d_gene: TRBD2; CDR3nt: TGTGCCAGTAGTCCGATAGCGGGAGGAGTGTCCTACAATGAGCAGTTCTTC; CDR3aa: CASSPIAGGVSYNEQFF
abundance: -; v_gene: TRBV5-5; j_gene: TRBJ2-2; d_gene: -; CDR3nt: TGTGCCAGCAGCCGGAAACAGACAGGAGCAGTCACCGGGGAGCTGTTTTTT; CDR3aa: CASSRKQTGAVTGELFF
abundance: -; v_gene: TRBV12-3/TRBV12-4; j_gene: TRBJ1-2; d_gene: -; CDR3nt: TGTGCCAGCAGTTTACTACAGAGCTATGGCTACACCTTC; CDR3aa: CASSLLQSYGYTF
abundance: few; v_gene: TRBV3-1; j_gene: TRBJ2-7; d_gene: -; CDR3nt: TGTGCCAGCAGCACCAGGGTTGGCGAGCAGTACTTC; CDR3aa: CASSTRVGEQYF
abundance: -; v_gene: TRBV6-2/TRBV6-3; j_gene: TRBJ2-2; d_gene: -; CDR3nt: TGTGCCAGCAGTTACTTAGCGGCAACCGGGGAGCTGTTTTTT; CDR3aa: CASSYLAATGELFF
abundance: -; v_gene: TRBV20-1; j_gene: TRBJ2-6; d_gene: TRBD1; CDR3nt: TGCTGTGCTCCCCGGGACAGGGGTTCTGGCGGGGCCAACGTCCTGACTTTC; CDR3aa: CCAPRDRGSGGANVLTF
abundance: few; v_gene: TRBV7-9; j_gene: TRBJ2-5; d_gene: -; CDR3nt: TGTGCCAGCAGCTTCCTGAAAGAGACCCAGTACTTC; CDR3aa: CASSFLKETQYF
abundance: few; v_gene: TRBV10-3; j_gene: TRBJ2-5; d_gene: TRBD1; CDR3nt: TGTGCCATCAGAGGGGGGACAGGCCAAGAGACCCAGTACTTC; CDR3aa: CAIRGGTGQETQYF
abundance: -; v_gene: TRBV5-1; j_gene: TRBJ2-2; d_gene: -; CDR3nt: TGCGCCAGCAGACAGGGTACGGAGCGAGCCGGGGAGCTGTTTTTT; CDR3aa: CASRQGTERAGELFF
abundance: few; v_gene: TRBV24-1; j_gene: TRBJ2-1; d_gene: TRBD2; CDR3nt: TGTGCCACGACCGGGACTAGCGGCAACAATGAGCAGTTCTTC; CDR3aa: CATTGTSGNNEQFF
abundance: few; v_gene: TRBV7-8; j_gene: TRBJ2-7; d_gene: -; CDR3nt: TGTGCCAGCAGCTTAGAACGTGCCGAGCAGTACTTC; CDR3aa: CASSLERAEQYF
abundance: -; v_gene: TRBV30; j_gene: TRBJ2-1; d_gene: TRBD2; CDR3nt: TGTGCCTGGAGTAGCTTGGGACTAGCGTTTTCCGAGCAGTTCTTC; CDR3aa: CAWSSLGLAFSEQFF
abundance: -; v_gene: TRBV4-3; j_gene: TRBJ2-1; d_gene: -; CDR3nt: TGCGCCAGCAGCCAAGATCGGGCAGGGAGGAACGGTGAGCAGTTCTTC; CDR3aa: CASSQDRAGRNGEQFF
abundance: -; v_gene: TRBV6-1; j_gene: TRBJ2-2; d_gene: TRBD2; CDR3nt: TGTGCCAGCACCGCGGGAGCCAAAGGAGACACCGGGGAGCTGTTTTTT; CDR3aa: CASTAGAKGDTGELFF
abundance: -; v_gene: TRBV7-9; j_gene: TRBJ2-5; d_gene: TRBD2; CDR3nt: TGTGCCAGCAGCTACAATAGGGCGTCGGGGGGATCCTCCGATTACTTC; CDR3aa: CASSYNRASGGSSDYF
abundance: few; v_gene: TRBV7-2; j_gene: TRBJ2-1; d_gene: -; CDR3nt: TGTGCCAGCAGCTTAGCGTTCGGGGGGCAACAGTTCTTC; CDR3aa: CASSLAFGGQQFF
abundance: many; v_gene: TRBV5-1; j_gene: TRBJ2-1; d_gene: TRBD1; CDR3nt: TGCGCCAGCAGCCCGACAGGGTACAATGAGCAGTTCTTC; CDR3aa: CASSPTGYNEQFF
abundance: -; v_gene: TRBV18; j_gene: TRBJ2-7; d_gene: -; CDR3nt: TGTGCCAGCTCACCCACCGGCGGGGGCAGCGAGCAGTACTTC; CDR3aa: CASSPTGGGSEQYF
abundance: few; v_gene: TRBV2; j_gene: TRBJ2-3; d_gene: TRBD2; CDR3nt: TGTGCCAGCATCAGGACCGCCGTGACCTTTGCGGGGGGGCCTATAGATACGCAGTATTTT; CDR3aa: CASIRTAVTFAGGPIDTQYF
abundance: few; v_gene: TRBV7-8; j_gene: TRBJ2-7; d_gene: -; CDR3nt: TGTGCCAGCAGATTGTTCCGGGACGCTCCTTCCTACGAGCAGTACTTC; CDR3aa: CASRLFRDAPSYEQYF
abundance: -; v_gene: TRBV20-1; j_gene: TRBJ2-7; d_gene: TRBD2; CDR3nt: TGCAGTGCTAGAGCCCCTCCGGGACTAGCGGGGTCCTACGAGCAGTACTTC; CDR3aa: CSARAPPGLAGSYEQYF
abundance: -; v_gene: TRBV7-2; j_gene: TRBJ2-5; d_gene: -; CDR3nt: TGTGCCAGCAGCGTTTTACAGGGAGAGACCCAGTACTTC; CDR3aa: CASSVLQGETQYF
abundance: few; v_gene: TRBV29-1; j_gene: TRBJ2-7; d_gene: TRBD1; CDR3nt: TGCAGCGTCTCCGGGACAGGGTTCGGCGAGCAGTACTTC; CDR3aa: CSVSGTGFGEQYF
abundance: many; v_gene: TRBV3-1; j_gene: TRBJ1-1; d_gene: -; CDR3nt: TGTGCCAGCAGCCCTGAGTTGGTGAACACTGAAGCTTTCTTT; CDR3aa: CASSPELVNTEAFF
abundance: -; v_gene: TRBV7-9; j_gene: TRBJ1-5; d_gene: -; CDR3nt: TGTGCCAGCAGTTTTGGTTGGGGGGCCGGTCAGCCCCAGCATTTT; CDR3aa: CASSFGWGAGQPQHF
abundance: few; v_gene: TRBV7-2; j_gene: TRBJ2-7; d_gene: -; CDR3nt: TGTGCCAGCAGCCCACCGTCGGACGGCTCCTACGAGCAGTACTTC; CDR3aa: CASSPPSDGSYEQYF
abundance: -; v_gene: TRBV21-1; j_gene: TRBJ2-5; d_gene: -; CDR3nt: TGTGCCAGCCCAGACAAACTCGGAGAGACCCAGTACTTC; CDR3aa: CASPDKLGETQYF
abundance: -; v_gene: TRBV21-1; j_gene: TRBJ2-7; d_gene: -; CDR3nt: TGTGCCAGCAGCAAAGGAGGGCGTTTAAACGAGCAGTACTTC; CDR3aa: CASSKGGRLNEQYF
abundance: -; v_gene: TRBV2; j_gene: TRBJ2-1; d_gene: -; CDR3nt: TGTGCCAGCCTCCACCTGAGCTCCTACAATGAGCAGTTCTTC; CDR3aa: CASLHLSSYNEQFF
abundance: few; v_gene: TRBV6-2/TRBV6-3; j_gene: TRBJ2-7; d_gene: -; CDR3nt: TGTGCCAGCAGTGGACTCGGGGCCTCCGCCGAGCAGTACTTC; CDR3aa: CASSGLGASAEQYF